Below, 20 T cell receptor beta chains from the same sample are listed, as sequenced in a study of regulatory T cells in long-lasting Graves disease. Assembly of TCR beta libraries relied on iRepertoire HTBI primers together with Arm-PCR of CDR3 regions. One entry per CDR3 protein results from TCRdb running MiXCR on the multiplex PCR reads. The sample records about 470,000 distinct CDR3 sequences, about a fifth being singletons. The time point is: persistent/refractory GD, antithyroid drugs over 5 years with positive TRAb. The TCR library was made from RNA extracted from PBMCs. The starting material was peripheral blood mononuclear cells (PBMCs), obtained when the disease was refractory, from a patient treated with antithyroid drugs. The source of these receptors is a female donor with Graves disease.

At least ten counts were recorded for this clonotype. This chain links TRBV28 with TRBJ1-2, with 9 bases identical to TRBD1. J lost 6 bases, V lost 3 bases, and 5 bases had no gene match. This CDR3 has 14 residues. Germline V gene lookup returns CDR1 MDHEN and CDR2 SYDVKM. CDR3 loop: CASSFGQGRDGYTF. DNA of the CDR3: TGTGCCAGCAGTTTTGGACAGGGGCGGGATGGCTACACCTTC.

Remarks on this clonotype: Possible read error: a much larger clone is one base away. The chain recombines TRBV7-8 with TRBJ1-6, with 7 nucleotides matching TRBD1. The germline V gene encodes CDR1 SGHVS and CDR2 FQNEAQ. This CDR3 is built from 14 residues. CDR3 in amino acids: CASSLRDSNLPLHF. The CDR3 coding sequence is TGTGCCAGCAGCTTAAGGGACAGTAATTTACCCCTCCACTTT.

This clonotype was counted many times. The chain is built from TRBV12-3 or TRBV12-4 and TRBJ2-7; 7 bases map to TRBD1. V lost 4 bases, J lost 0 bases, and 12 bases stayed unmatched. The CDR3 is 17 amino acids. The CDR3 coding sequence is TGTGCCAGCAGTTCGACCGACGAGGGGGCCATCTCCTACGAGCAGTACTTC. Its translation: CASSSTDEGAISYEQYF.

The chain has TRBV7-9 and TRBJ1-2; 7 positions agree with TRBD1. The J segment lost 3 bases and the V segment lost 0 bases, leaving 4 bases of the junction unmatched. The CDR3 length is 15 residues. Per germline, CDR1 SEHNR and CDR2 FQNEAQ (reference sequence). Here the CDR3 reads CASSLAGTEYYGYTF. The CDR3, as DNA: TGTGCCAGCAGCTTAGCGGGGACAGAGTACTATGGCTACACCTTC. Full variable domain (rest looked up from reference TRBV7-9 and TRBJ1-2): DTGVSQNPRHKITKRGQNVTFRCDPISEHNRLYWYRQTLGQGPEFLTYFQNEAQLEKSRLLSDRFSAERPKGSFSTLEIQRTEQGDSAMYLCASSLAGTEYYGYTFGSGTRLTVV.

The chain couples TRBV4-1 to TRBJ2-7; 9 nucleotides line up with TRBD2. Germline CDR1 MGHRA, CDR2 YSYEKL. The length of the CDR3 is 16 residues. V was clipped by 4 bases and J by 2 bases; unmatched bases: 9. In nucleotides, the CDR3 is TGCGCCAGCAGCCTATTAGCCGGCGGGGGGGCCTACGAGCAGTACTTC. It encodes CASSLLAGGGAYEQYF.

This clonotype has a handful of counts. J is TRBJ2-7 and V is TRBV20-1; TRBD1 matches at 9 bases. The CDR3 spans 17 residues. The germline V gene encodes CDR1 DFQATT and CDR2 SNEGSKA (reference sequence). The ends lost 0 bases at V and 3 bases at J; junction bases unmatched: 12. CDR3 nucleotides: TGCAGTGCTAGAGATCTTGGGGGACAGGGCGTCCTCTACGAGCAGTACTTC. Translating gives CSARDLGGQGVLYEQYF.

This chain uses TRBV7-9 with TRBJ1-2; D perhaps matches TRBD1 (6 bases). Germline V CDR1 and CDR2: SEHNR, FQNEAQ (reference sequence). With 4 bases removed from V and 10 bases from J, the gap between germline ends came to 16 bases. CDR3 length: 13 amino acids. For the CDR3, the DNA is TGTGCCAGCAGCTCAGAAGGGGGATTTGACTACACCTTC. Protein sequence: CASSSEGGFDYTF. The variable domain in full, completed from reference TRBV7-9 and TRBJ1-2, reads DTGVSQNPRHKITKRGQNVTFRCDPISEHNRLYWYRQTLGQGPEFLTYFQNEAQLEKSRLLSDRFSAERPKGSFSTLEIQRTEQGDSAMYLCASSSEGGFDYTFGSGTRLTVV.

Only a few counts were recorded for this clonotype. A much larger clone lies one base from this, so it may be a read error. The chain is built from TRBV2 and TRBJ2-6; TRBD1 might be the D (6 bases). This CDR3 is 13 amino acids long. CDR1 is SNHLY, CDR2 FYNNEI, per germline. The CDR3 nucleotides are TGTGCCAGCGGGGGATTGGGGGCCAACGCCCTGACTTTC. Its translation is CASGGLGANALTF.

This clonotype was picked up many times. The chain employs TRBV28 and TRBJ2-5; D not certain. Germline V gives CDR1 MDHEN, CDR2 SYDVKM. Trimming removed 2 bases from V and 5 bases from J, with 12 bases in between. The CDR3 is 14 residues long. CDR3 nucleotides: TGTGCCAGCAGTTTACTAGTGCCTCAGGAGACCCAGTACTTC. Its translation is CASSLLVPQETQYF. Based on the CDR3 plus reference TRBV28 and TRBJ2-5, the full variable domain is DVKVTQSSRYLVKRTGEKVFLECVQDMDHENMFWYRQDPGLGLRLIYFSYDVKMKEKGDIPEGYSVSREKKERFSLILESASTNQTSMYLCASSLLVPQETQYFGPGTRLLVL.

This clonotype showed up just a few times. The rearrangement links TRBV13 to TRBJ2-2; D possibly uses TRBD1 or TRBD2 (5 bases each). The CDR3 totals 13 residues. V was pared by 7 bases and J by 6 bases, with 12 bases between. The germline gives CDR1 PRHDT, CDR2 FYEKMQ (reference sequence). CDR3 DNA: TGTGCCAGCACCGCTGGGGGTGCCGGGGAGCTGTTTTTT. Its translation is CASTAGGAGELFF. The full variable domain, in which reference TRBV13 and TRBJ2-2 provide the parts outside the CDR3, is AAGVIQSPRHLIKEKRETATLKCYPIPRHDTVYWYQQGPGQDPQFLISFYEKMQSDKGSIPDRFSAQQFSDYHSELNMSSLELGDSALYFCASTAGGAGELFFGEGSRLTVL.

The rearrangement joins TRBV19 to TRBJ2-5; TRBD1 is a possible D gene (6 bases). This CDR3 has 15 amino acids. In germline, CDR1 is LNHDA, CDR2 SQIVND (reference sequence). V was cut by 8 bases and J by 4 bases, with 20 bases left in between. The CDR3 DNA sequence: TGTGCCAGTGGGGGCTCGGAAGCGACGGGAGAGACCCAGTACTTC. The encoded protein is CASGGSEATGETQYF.

The CDR3 loop reads CASNPPGNTEAFF. As DNA, the CDR3 is TGTGCCAGCAACCCCCCCGGGAACACTGAAGCTTTCTTT. The rearrangement links TRBV6-2 or TRBV6-3 to TRBJ1-1; D ambiguous. The CDR3 extends over 13 amino acids. Germline V gives CDR1 MNHEY, CDR2 SVGEGT. Deletions cut 7 bases from V and 1 base from J, with 10 bases between.

This clonotype showed up many times. This chain links TRBV28 with TRBJ1-1; perhaps TRBD1 as D (6 bases). Per the germline V gene, CDR1 is MDHEN and CDR2 is SYDVKM. V was clipped by 5 bases and J by 0 bases, with 13 bases between them. The CDR3 is made up of 15 amino acids. CDR3 in amino acids: CASSPGPGVNTEAFF. In DNA, the CDR3 is TGTGCCAGCAGTCCTGGGCCAGGGGTGAACACTGAAGCTTTCTTT. The full variable domain, in which reference TRBV28 and TRBJ1-1 provide the parts outside the CDR3, is DVKVTQSSRYLVKRTGEKVFLECVQDMDHENMFWYRQDPGLGLRLIYFSYDVKMKEKGDIPEGYSVSREKKERFSLILESASTNQTSMYLCASSPGPGVNTEAFFGQGTRLTVV.

CDR3 in DNA: TGTGCCAGCACCACCGGGACAGCTCGCAATCAGCCCCAGCATTTT. Amino acids: CASTTGTARNQPQHF. The chain uses TRBV6-1 and TRBJ1-5, with 7 bases fitting TRBD1. Germline CDR1 MNHNS, CDR2 SASEGT. V lost 7 bases to trimming and J lost 2 bases; unmatched junction nucleotides: 8. The CDR3 runs 15 residues.

The sample holds many counts of this clonotype. V usage is TRBV13 and J usage is TRBJ1-4, with a weak D call TRBD1 (6 bases). Germline-derived CDR1 and CDR2 are PRHDT and FYEKMQ (reference sequence). The CDR3 runs to 16 residues. V lost 6 bases, J lost 5 bases, and 19 bases lay in between. This CDR3 is CASRHTIQGPNEKLFF. CDR3 nucleotides: TGTGCCAGCAGACACACGATACAGGGACCAAATGAAAAACTGTTTTTT.

This chain connects TRBV5-1 to TRBJ2-7, with TRBD1 as a possible D gene (5 bases). V lost 3 bases and J lost 6, with 10 bases in between. The CDR3 contains 12 residues. The germline V gene has CDR1 SGHRS and CDR2 YFSETQ. Here the CDR3 reads CASSSPGIEQYF. The CDR3 nucleotides are TGCGCCAGCAGCTCCCCAGGGATCGAGCAGTACTTC.

The chain joins TRBV4-1 to TRBJ2-7; 7 bases map to TRBD1. The CDR3 consists of 17 residues. Germline V CDR1 and CDR2: MGHRA, YSYEKL. V shed 3 bases, J shed 3 bases, and the junction held 14 bases outside the gene matches. The CDR3 spells CASSHPKGGSQFYEQYF. CDR3 nucleotide sequence: TGCGCCAGCAGCCATCCTAAAGGGGGCAGCCAATTCTACGAGCAGTACTTC.

The chain couples TRBV9 to TRBJ2-5; D gene unclear. The CDR3 loop spans 14 amino acids. V was cut by 0 bases and J by 1 base, with 7 bases left in between. Germline V gene data show CDR1 as SGDLS and CDR2 as YYNGEE. The CDR3 here is CASSVGPAQETQYF. DNA of the CDR3: TGTGCCAGCAGCGTAGGTCCAGCCCAAGAGACCCAGTACTTC.

This clonotype has a count of ten or more. The chain combines TRBV7-2 with TRBJ1-2; maybe TRBD1 (5 bases). The germline V gene has CDR1 SGHTA and CDR2 FQGNSA. This CDR3 has 16 residues. Trimming cost V 1 base and J 4 bases, with 16 bases left between them. For the CDR3, the DNA is TGTGCCAGCAGCTTAGATCCGGGGTCAAGGGGCTATGGCTACACCTTC. It yields the protein CASSLDPGSRGYGYTF.

V is TRBV7-8 and J is TRBJ2-1, with 11 bases lining up with TRBD2. The V gene end was trimmed by 4 bases and the J gene end by 6 bases; junction bases not matched to a gene: 11. The CDR3 length is 17 residues. The germline gives CDR1 SGHVS, CDR2 FQNEAQ. The CDR3 nucleotides are TGTGCCAGCAGCTACTACATAGCGGGAGGGTGGGGCAATGAGCAGTTCTTC. It yields the protein CASSYYIAGGWGNEQFF.